Shown below are 24 T cell receptor beta chains from a single sample sequenced in a study of blood T cell repertoires in COVID-19. Libraries were prepared by immunoSEQ multiplex PCR; TCRdb keeps only in-frame clonotypes and omits some of them. Among 250,000 or so clones listed, around 80% were seen once. Sample: peripheral blood. Source of these receptors: a man aged 35 to 55 who had recovered from COVID-19.

The chain links TRBV19 to TRBJ2-1; 10 bases are a match to TRBD1. V trimming: 5 bases; J trimming: 9 bases; junction bases outside the gene matches: 10. CDR1 and CDR2 (germline): LNHDA, SQIVND (reference sequence). The CDR3 length is 15 residues. The CDR3 loop is CASSPGGTGAGEQFF. In DNA form, the CDR3 reads TGTGCCAGTAGTCCAGGCGGGACAGGGGCCGGTGAGCAGTTCTTC.

This chain uses TRBV6-5 with TRBJ1-1; tentative D call: TRBD1 (6 bases). Germline lookup yields CDR1 MNHEY and CDR2 SVGAGI. The CDR3 covers 15 residues. Trimming left V 5 bases short and J 3 bases short, with 16 bases between. This CDR3 reads CASSLQGAGDTEAFF. CDR3 DNA: TGTGCCAGCAGTCTACAGGGAGCGGGGGACACTGAAGCTTTCTTT.

The V and J genes are TRBV18 and TRBJ2-7; TRBD2 might be the D (5 bases). The V gene's germline CDR1 is KGHSH and CDR2 LQKENI. V was cut by 8 bases and J by 2 bases, with 10 bases left in between. The CDR3 totals 12 residues. The CDR3 loop is CASAIGTYEQYF. CDR3 coding DNA: TGTGCCAGCGCAATCGGGACCTACGAGCAGTACTTC.

The chain links TRBV7-6 to TRBJ2-7, with 9 bases aligning to TRBD1. In germline, CDR1 is SGHVS, CDR2 FNYEAQ. The junction had 5 bases not matched to a gene; V was cut back by 5 bases and J by 6 bases. The CDR3 sequence is 13 residues long. Here the CDR3 DNA reads TGTGCCAGCAGCCCTCGGACAGGGGCCGAGCAGTACTTC. It encodes CASSPRTGAEQYF. Looking up the rest from reference TRBV7-6 and TRBJ2-7 gives the full variable domain: GAGVSQSPRYKVTKRGQDVALRCDPISGHVSLYWYRQALGQGPEFLTYFNYEAQQDKSGLPNDRFSAERPEGSISTLTIQRTEQRDSAMYRCASSPRTGAEQYFGPGTRLTVT.

This chain connects TRBV15 to TRBJ1-4; D unclear. The germline V gene encodes CDR1 LNHNV and CDR2 YYDKDF (reference sequence). There are 16 residues in the CDR3. With 1 base removed from V and 5 bases from J, the gap between germline ends came to 14 bases. CDR3 sequence reads: CATSRGAPAGNEKLFF. DNA for the CDR3: TGTGCCACCAGCAGAGGCGCGCCGGCGGGAAATGAAAAACTGTTTTTT.

The chain is built from TRBV6-6 and TRBJ2-7; 8 bases line up with TRBD2. Losses at the gene ends were 0 bases for V and 3 bases for J; bases not matched to a gene: 7. Per the germline V gene, CDR1 is MNHNY and CDR2 is SVGAGI (reference sequence). The CDR3 covers 16 residues. CDR3: CASSYSGLAGRYEQYF. In DNA form, the CDR3 reads TGTGCCAGCAGTTACTCGGGGTTAGCGGGGCGCTACGAGCAGTACTTC.

V gene TRBV19 combines with J gene TRBJ1-5; unclear D gene. The CDR3 runs 13 residues. Germline V gene lookup returns CDR1 LNHDA and CDR2 SQIVND (reference sequence). The V end lost 3 bases, the J end lost 3 bases, and 6 bases lay between the germline ends. The CDR3 spells CASSMRVNQPQHF. CDR3 coding DNA: TGTGCCAGTAGTATGCGGGTCAATCAGCCCCAGCATTTT.

This clone came up a few times. J is TRBJ2-2 and V is TRBV7-2; 12 bases fit TRBD2. V dropped 7 bases and J dropped 3; count of bases not matched to a gene: 6. This CDR3 is 16 amino acids long. In germline, CDR1 is SGHTA, CDR2 FQGNSA. CDR3 protein: CASIPGLAGYTGELFF. The CDR3 bases are TGTGCCAGCATCCCCGGACTAGCGGGGTACACCGGGGAGCTGTTTTTT.

The chain uses TRBV18 and TRBJ1-3, with D perhaps matching TRBD1 (6 bases). This CDR3 is built from 15 residues. The germline V and J ends were trimmed by 3 bases and 0 bases, with 9 bases remaining between them. CDR1 is KGHSH, CDR2 LQKENI, per germline. The CDR3 sequence is CASSPTGSSGNTIYF. DNA for the CDR3: TGTGCCAGCTCACCGACAGGCAGCTCTGGAAACACCATATATTTT.

This clone was detected only a few times. The chain links TRBV19 to TRBJ1-1; D gene uncertain. Germline V lookup: CDR1 LNHDA, CDR2 SQIVND (reference sequence). Trimming cost V 3 bases and J 4 bases, with 18 bases left between them. The CDR3 totals 16 residues. The chain's CDR3 is CASSIPGFARPTEAFF. The CDR3 nucleotides are TGTGCCAGTAGTATCCCCGGGTTTGCGAGGCCCACTGAAGCTTTCTTT.

The chain is built from TRBV20-1 and TRBJ1-2, with D possibly TRBD1 on 5 matching bases. V lost 2 bases and J lost 6, with 7 bases in between. The CDR3 covers 11 residues. In germline, CDR1 is DFQATT, CDR2 SNEGSKA (reference sequence). CDR3 bases: TGCAGTGCTAGAACAGGCAATGGCTACACCTTC. Translating it yields CSARTGNGYTF.

About this clone itself: This specimen includes other DNA sequences encoding the same CDR3. V gene TRBV5-1 combines with J gene TRBJ1-4, with TRBD1 as a possible D gene (6 bases). The germline CDR1 and CDR2 sequences are SGHRS and YFSETQ. V was pared by 0 bases and J by 8 bases, with 11 bases between. The CDR3 is made up of 14 amino acids. CDR3 coding DNA: TGCGCCAGCAGCTTGGGTGGGCAGGGGGAAAAACTGTTTTTT. Encoded protein: CASSLGGQGEKLFF.

This clone showed up just once. CDR3 region: CSASDRVDEKLFF. The CDR3 nucleotides are TGCAGTGCTAGTGACAGGGTGGACGAAAAACTGTTTTTT. V is TRBV20-1 and J is TRBJ1-4; 7 bases align to TRBD1. The V and J ends lost 3 bases and 8 bases, in that order; junction bases with no gene match: 6. The CDR3 length is 13 residues. CDR1 DFQATT and CDR2 SNEGSKA come from the germline V gene (reference sequence).

The chain couples TRBV3-1 (or the pseudogene TRBV3-2) to TRBJ2-5, with TRBD1 identical over 9 bases. The CDR3 is 19 residues long. From germline, CDR1 is LGHDT and CDR2 YNNKEL (reference sequence). V lost 5 bases and J lost 1; bases outside the gene matches: 17. CDR3 sequence reads: CASSKEDSGYRGLQETQYF. The CDR3 DNA reads as TGTGCCAGCAGCAAGGAGGATTCCGGTTACAGGGGGCTCCAAGAGACCCAGTACTTC.

This clone was found a few times. The CDR3 loop is CASSPTGLADETTDTQYF. The CDR3 DNA follows: TGTGCCAGCAGCCCTACCGGACTAGCGGACGAAACCACAGATACGCAGTATTTT. This chain links TRBV7-8 with TRBJ2-3; TRBD2 agrees at 10 bases. Germline assignment: CDR1 SGHVS and CDR2 FQNEAQ. The CDR3 has 18 residues. The junction had 13 bases not matched to a gene; V was cut back by 5 bases and J by 2 bases.

This clone was recorded once. This rearrangement joins TRBV11-2 to TRBJ2-7, with TRBD2 matching 10 bases. Germline trimming cut 3 bases from V and 6 bases from J; bases unmatched to any gene: 8. Germline V gene sequence: CDR1 SGHAT, CDR2 FQNNGV. The CDR3 spans 15 residues. The CDR3 region has the DNA TGTGCCAGCAGCTTCGCTAGCGGGAGTAGGGTCGAGCAGTACTTC. Residues: CASSFASGSRVEQYF.

The J gene is TRBJ2-5, the V gene TRBV29-1; 7 nucleotides agree with TRBD1. The CDR3 covers 12 residues. Germline V gives CDR1 SQVTM, CDR2 ANQGSEA. The J segment lost 5 bases and the V segment lost 5 bases, leaving 5 bases of the junction unmatched. The CDR3 DNA is TGCAGCGTTTATCAGGGGGATGAGACCCAGTACTTC. Protein: CSVYQGDETQYF.

The chain uses TRBV5-4 and TRBJ1-2; D ambiguous. There are 13 residues in the CDR3. Germline V CDR1 and CDR2: SGHNT, YYREEE (reference sequence). V shed 4 bases and J shed 6 bases, with 13 bases lying between them. The CDR3, as DNA: TGTGCCAGCAGCGCCCGGGAGCTTAATGGCTACACCTTC. Translation: CASSARELNGYTF.

This clone has a handful of counts. The rearrangement uses TRBV6-2 or TRBV6-3 and TRBJ1-2; TRBD1 matches at 7 bases. Germline lookup yields CDR1 MNHEY and CDR2 SVGEGT. The CDR3 length is 14 residues. J was trimmed by 2 bases and V by 4 bases; bases with no gene match: 4. The CDR3 here is CASSSAGGNYGYTF. CDR3 bases: TGTGCCAGCAGTTCTGCAGGGGGAAACTATGGCTACACCTTC.

This chain links TRBV18 with TRBJ1-4, with 9 nucleotides matching TRBD1. CDR3 length: 15 amino acids. V was clipped by 0 bases and J by 7 bases; unmatched bases: 3. Germline V gene data show CDR1 as KGHSH and CDR2 as LQKENI. The CDR3 reads CASSPPGQGSEKLFF. The CDR3 region has the DNA TGTGCCAGCTCACCACCGGGACAGGGTAGTGAAAAACTGTTTTTT.

This sequence joins TRBV10-3 and TRBJ1-6, with 8 bases aligning to TRBD1. V lost 10 bases and J lost 7; bases outside the gene matches: 9. The length of the CDR3 is 14 residues. Germline CDR1 is ENHRY and CDR2 is SYGVKD. CDR3 protein: CASRPTGVNSPLHF. The CDR3 coding sequence is TGTGCCAGCCGACCGACAGGGGTCAATTCACCCCTCCACTTT.

The chain links TRBV11-3 to TRBJ2-2; D might be TRBD2 (5 bases). The CDR3 loop spans 15 amino acids. Germline values: CDR1 SGHNT, CDR2 YENEEA. V shed 4 bases and J shed 2 bases, with 11 bases lying between them. In DNA, the CDR3 is TGTGCCAGCAGCTCCCTTGGACTCAACACCGGGGAGCTGTTTTTT. Amino acid sequence: CASSSLGLNTGELFF.

The V gene is TRBV7-2, the J gene TRBJ2-1, with D possibly matching TRBD1 (6 bases). The CDR3 is made up of 14 amino acids. The V gene's germline CDR1 is SGHTA and CDR2 FQGNSA. V shed 5 bases and J shed 7 bases, with 15 bases lying between them. The CDR3 sequence is CASSPRGVWNEQFF. In DNA, the CDR3 is TGTGCCAGCAGCCCCAGGGGAGTTTGGAATGAGCAGTTCTTC.

The CDR3 sequence is CALRVNREYSYEQYF. The CDR3 DNA reads TGTGCCCTCCGAGTTAACAGGGAGTACTCCTACGAGCAGTACTTC. The chain is built from TRBV30 and TRBJ2-7; tentatively, D is TRBD1 (6 bases). Germline lookup yields CDR1 GTSNPN and CDR2 SVGIG (reference sequence). The CDR3 covers 15 residues. Trimming left V 8 bases short and J 0 bases short, with 20 bases between.